This is a list of T cell receptor beta chains from one sample in a study of T-cell reconstitution after alpha-beta-depleted transplantation in children. TCRdb redid the calling of the PCR reads with MiXCR, one entry per CDR3 protein. The data hold 25,000 to 35,000 distinct CDR3 sequences, with more than 6% observed a single time. The starting material was peripheral blood, obtained 60 days after TCRalphabeta/CD19-depleted stem cell transplant. The origin of the receptors is a child less than two years old who had a stem cell transplant for acute myeloid leukemia, so the T cells may come from the graft donor. CDR3s include the opening cysteine and the closing phenylalanine or tryptophan. D genes are given only for firm matches. Clone sizes are given selectively: once, few, many, or a class where the clone is expanded.

CDR3 DNA,CDR3 protein,V gene,clone size,CDR3 length,D gene,J gene
TGTGCCTGGAGTTTACAGAGCTCCTACGAGCAGTACTTC,CAWSLQSSYEQYF,TRBV30,few,13,-,TRBJ2-7
TGTGCCAGCAGCCTGCCAGGGGTCCTCCCAGATACGCAGTATTTT,CASSLPGVLPDTQYF,TRBV28,many,15,-,TRBJ2-3
TGTGCCAGCAGTTCCCGACAGGGGGGTACCTACGAGCAGTACTTC,CASSSRQGGTYEQYF,TRBV27,many,15,TRBD1,TRBJ2-7
TGTGCCAGCGGATCTCACCGGGGGCCAGGAGATGAAAAACTGTTTTTT,CASGSHRGPGDEKLFF,TRBV7-9,many,16,-,TRBJ1-4
TGCAGTGCTATTTTCTTTCCGGGACTAGCGGGGGGGGTCACAGATACGCAGTATTTT,CSAIFFPGLAGGVTDTQYF,TRBV20-1,many,19,TRBD2,TRBJ2-3
TGTGCCTGGAGTTGGACTAGCGGGAGAGAGACCCAGTACTTC,CAWSWTSGRETQYF,TRBV30,medium-sized,14,TRBD2,TRBJ2-5
TGTGCCAGCTCACACACCACCGGACAGGGGAAAGAGACCCAGTACTTC,CASSHTTGQGKETQYF,TRBV18,many,16,TRBD1,TRBJ2-5
TGTGCCAGCAGGGGAGGGTCGGCCGGGGAGCTGTTTTTT,CASRGGSAGELFF,TRBV12-3/TRBV12-4,-,13,TRBD2,TRBJ2-2
TGTGCCAGCAGCCAGGGGACCGGGGAGCTGTTTTTT,CASSQGTGELFF,TRBV27,many,12,-,TRBJ2-2
TGTGCCAGCCCTTTACCCCGGGGCACCGGGGAGCTGTTTTTT,CASPLPRGTGELFF,TRBV7-8,many,14,-,TRBJ2-2
TGTGCCAGCAGCGGCAGACAGGGCGAGACCGGGGAGCTGTTTTTT,CASSGRQGETGELFF,TRBV9,many,15,TRBD1,TRBJ2-2
TGCAGTGTCGGGACTAGCGGGATCGGGGAGCTGTTTTTT,CSVGTSGIGELFF,TRBV20-1,-,13,TRBD2,TRBJ2-2
TGTGCCAGCAGCCCCCGAGGGACAGCAGGAAACACCATATATTTT,CASSPRGTAGNTIYF,TRBV7-6,many,15,TRBD1,TRBJ1-3
TGCAGTGCTAGAGATTTGAGCGGGACTCTAGAGACCCAGTACTTC,CSARDLSGTLETQYF,TRBV20-1,many,15,TRBD2,TRBJ2-5
TGTGCCAGCAGTTTAGTGGGAACTAGTCCTGGAGATACGCAGTATTTT,CASSLVGTSPGDTQYF,TRBV12-3/TRBV12-4,many,16,-,TRBJ2-3
TGTGCCAGCAGCTTTTTACTCGAGCAGTACTTC,CASSFLLEQYF,TRBV7-9,few,11,-,TRBJ2-7
TGTGCCAGTAGTATTGATCGGACTTACTTCTACGAGCAGTACTTC,CASSIDRTYFYEQYF,TRBV19,many,15,-,TRBJ2-7
TGTGCCAGCAGCCGGGACACGTTGAACACTGAAGCTTTCTTT,CASSRDTLNTEAFF,TRBV7-9,many,14,-,TRBJ1-1
TGTGCCTGGGACCTCGGAGGGGAGACCCAGTACTTC,CAWDLGGETQYF,TRBV30,medium-sized,12,-,TRBJ2-5
TGTGCCAGCAGCTTAGTGGGACAGGGCGTAGGTGGCCTCCACTTT,CASSLVGQGVGGLHF,TRBV7-6,many,15,TRBD1,TRBJ1-6
TGTGCCAGCAGTTTAATTGGGGCCGGCTACGAGCAGTACTTC,CASSLIGAGYEQYF,TRBV28,many,14,-,TRBJ2-7
TGCGCCAGCAGCCAAAGGAAGAGCGCCACCTACGAGCAGTACTTC,CASSQRKSATYEQYF,TRBV4-1,many,15,-,TRBJ2-7
TGTGCCAGCAGCTTAGCGGGACTTGGTAATGAGCAGTTCTTC,CASSLAGLGNEQFF,TRBV7-3,-,14,-,TRBJ2-1
TGTGCCAGCAGTCCGGACAGGGGCGAGCAGTACTTC,CASSPDRGEQYF,TRBV12-3/TRBV12-4,many,12,TRBD1,TRBJ2-7
TGTGCCAGCAGTACCCCCTGGGGGCCCGATGGCTACACCTTC,CASSTPWGPDGYTF,TRBV6-1,many,14,-,TRBJ1-2
TGCGCCAGCAGCTGGGTCCTCTCGCCCGGGGAGCTGTTTTTT,CASSWVLSPGELFF,TRBV5-1,many,14,-,TRBJ2-2
TGTGCCAGCAGCCATTCAAAGGGCACTGGAAACACCATATATTTT,CASSHSKGTGNTIYF,TRBV3-1,many,15,-,TRBJ1-3
TGCAGCGGCCAACAGGGATCTGGAAACACCATATATTTT,CSGQQGSGNTIYF,TRBV29-1,few,13,-,TRBJ1-3
TGTGCCAGCAGTTTATCCCGAGCTGGAAACACCATATATTTT,CASSLSRAGNTIYF,TRBV27,many,14,-,TRBJ1-3
TGTGCCACCAGCATCAGAAGCCGAGATACGCAGTATTTT,CATSIRSRDTQYF,TRBV15,many,13,-,TRBJ2-3
TGTGCCAGCAGTTCGTTGCTAGAGTCGGATGAGCAGTTCTTC,CASSSLLESDEQFF,TRBV6-5,many,14,-,TRBJ2-1
TGCAGTGCTTCGGGACCCCCGGTCGTCGATACGCAGTATTTT,CSASGPPVVDTQYF,TRBV20-1,many,14,-,TRBJ2-3
TGTGCCACCAGCAGAGATCCCGGGTTCCATAGCAATCAGCCCCAGCATTTT,CATSRDPGFHSNQPQHF,TRBV15,many,17,-,TRBJ1-5
TGTGCCACCAGTGATTTGAGCAGGCCCGGGGAGCTGTTTTTT,CATSDLSRPGELFF,TRBV24-1,many,14,-,TRBJ2-2
TGCGCCAGCAGTGTCGGCCCCCGGACAAGCACAGATACGCAGTATTTT,CASSVGPRTSTDTQYF,TRBV10-1,-,16,-,TRBJ2-3
TGTGCAAGTCGCTTTACAGGGGTTGGGGCCAACGTCCTGACTTTC,CASRFTGVGANVLTF,TRBV12-2,once,15,-,TRBJ2-6
TGTGCCAGCAGCTCAGATTGGGGAAAGACCCAGTACTTC,CASSSDWGKTQYF,TRBV9,few,13,-,TRBJ2-5
TGTGCCAGCAAAACAGGGAAGGCCGGGGAGCTGTTTTTT,CASKTGKAGELFF,TRBV11-2,many,13,-,TRBJ2-2
TGCAGTGCTAGTTTGGGGAGCTCCTATAATTCACCCCTCCACTTT,CSASLGSSYNSPLHF,TRBV20-1,many,15,-,TRBJ1-6
TGCGCCAGCAGCCAAGATATAGCTTCCGTAGGACAGCCCCAGCATTTT,CASSQDIASVGQPQHF,TRBV4-3,many,16,-,TRBJ1-5
TGTGCCAGCAGTTACAGTGAGACCCAGTACTTC,CASSYSETQYF,TRBV6-2/TRBV6-3,many,11,-,TRBJ2-5
TGTGCCAGCAGAATTAAGCGGACCTTGAGCTCTGGGGCCAACGTCCTGACTTTC,CASRIKRTLSSGANVLTF,TRBV25-1,many,18,-,TRBJ2-6
TGTGCCAGCAGTTTAGGGGGACTAGCGGGAGCGCTTTCTAGCACAGATACGCAGTATTTT,CASSLGGLAGALSSTDTQYF,TRBV12-3/TRBV12-4,many,20,TRBD2,TRBJ2-3
TGTGCCAGTAGTGAGACAGACAATCAGCCCCAGCATTTT,CASSETDNQPQHF,TRBV19,-,13,-,TRBJ1-5
TGTGCCAGCAGCTTAGACGCAGGGCCGAACACCGGGGAGCTGTTTTTT,CASSLDAGPNTGELFF,TRBV11-2,many,16,-,TRBJ2-2
TGCGCCAGCAGCTTGTACATGAACACTGAAGCTTTCTTT,CASSLYMNTEAFF,TRBV5-1,many,13,-,TRBJ1-1
TGTGCCAGCAGCTTCTTTGACTCCTCCTACAATGAGCAGTTCTTC,CASSFFDSSYNEQFF,TRBV7-2,many,15,-,TRBJ2-1
TGCGCCAGCAGCTTGGTCGCTAGCGGCCTCATACTCTACAATGAGCAGTTCTTC,CASSLVASGLILYNEQFF,TRBV5-1,many,18,TRBD2,TRBJ2-1